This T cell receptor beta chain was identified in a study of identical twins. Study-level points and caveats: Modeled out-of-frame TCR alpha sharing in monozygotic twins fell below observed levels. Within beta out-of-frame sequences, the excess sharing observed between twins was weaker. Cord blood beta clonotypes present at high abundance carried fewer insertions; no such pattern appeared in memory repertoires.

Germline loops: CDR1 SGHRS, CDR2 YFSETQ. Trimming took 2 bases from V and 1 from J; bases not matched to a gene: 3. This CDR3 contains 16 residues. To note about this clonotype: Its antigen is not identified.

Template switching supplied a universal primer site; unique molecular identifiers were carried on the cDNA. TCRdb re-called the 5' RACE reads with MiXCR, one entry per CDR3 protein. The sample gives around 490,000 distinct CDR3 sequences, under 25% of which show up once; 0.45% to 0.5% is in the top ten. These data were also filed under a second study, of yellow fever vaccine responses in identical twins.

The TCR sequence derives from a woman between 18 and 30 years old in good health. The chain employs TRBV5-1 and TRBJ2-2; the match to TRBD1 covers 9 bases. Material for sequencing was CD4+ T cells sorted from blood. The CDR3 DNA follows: TGCGCCAGCAGCTTACAGGGGGCTCAGAACACCGGGGAGCTGTTTTTT. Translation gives CASSLQGAQNTGELFF.